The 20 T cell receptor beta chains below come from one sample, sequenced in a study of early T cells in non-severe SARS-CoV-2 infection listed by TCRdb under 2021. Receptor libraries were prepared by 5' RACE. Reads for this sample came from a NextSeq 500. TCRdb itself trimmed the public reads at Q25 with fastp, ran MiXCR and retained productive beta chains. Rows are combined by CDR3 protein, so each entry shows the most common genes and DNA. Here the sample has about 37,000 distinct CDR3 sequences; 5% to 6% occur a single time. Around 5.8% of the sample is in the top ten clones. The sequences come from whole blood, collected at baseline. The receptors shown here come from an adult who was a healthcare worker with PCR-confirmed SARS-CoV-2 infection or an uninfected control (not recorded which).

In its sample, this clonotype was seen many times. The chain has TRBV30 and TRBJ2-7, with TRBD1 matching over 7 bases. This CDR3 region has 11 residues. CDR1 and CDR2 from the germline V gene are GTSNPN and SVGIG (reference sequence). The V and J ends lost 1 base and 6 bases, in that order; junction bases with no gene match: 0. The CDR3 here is CAWSGQGEQYF. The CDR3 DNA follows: TGTGCCTGGAGTGGACAGGGCGAGCAGTACTTC.

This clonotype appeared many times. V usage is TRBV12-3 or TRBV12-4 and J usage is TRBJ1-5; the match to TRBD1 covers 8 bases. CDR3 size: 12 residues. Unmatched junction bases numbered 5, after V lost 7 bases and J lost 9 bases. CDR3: CASTQGDGPQHF. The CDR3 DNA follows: TGTGCCAGCACACAGGGGGATGGGCCCCAGCATTTT.

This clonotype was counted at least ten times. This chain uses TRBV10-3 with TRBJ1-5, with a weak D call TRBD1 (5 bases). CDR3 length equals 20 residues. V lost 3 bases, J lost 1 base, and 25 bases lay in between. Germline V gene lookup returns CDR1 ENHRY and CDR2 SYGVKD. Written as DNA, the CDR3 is TGTGCCATCAGTGATCCCGGGACCGGAGGTGGGCGTACGAGCAATCAGCCCCAGCATTTT. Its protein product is CAISDPGTGGGRTSNQPQHF.

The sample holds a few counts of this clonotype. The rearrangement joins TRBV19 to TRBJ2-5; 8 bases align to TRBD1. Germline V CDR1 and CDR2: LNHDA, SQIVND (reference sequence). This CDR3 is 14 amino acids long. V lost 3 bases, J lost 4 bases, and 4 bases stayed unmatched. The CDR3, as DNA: TGTGCCAGTAGTATTGACAGGGGTGGAGAGACCCAGTACTTC. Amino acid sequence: CASSIDRGGETQYF.

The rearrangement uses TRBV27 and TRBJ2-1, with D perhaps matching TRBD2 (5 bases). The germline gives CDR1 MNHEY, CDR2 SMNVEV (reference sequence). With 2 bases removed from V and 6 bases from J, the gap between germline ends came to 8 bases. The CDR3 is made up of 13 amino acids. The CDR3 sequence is CASSLQGGNEQFF. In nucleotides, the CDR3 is TGTGCCAGCAGTTTACAAGGAGGCAATGAGCAGTTCTTC.

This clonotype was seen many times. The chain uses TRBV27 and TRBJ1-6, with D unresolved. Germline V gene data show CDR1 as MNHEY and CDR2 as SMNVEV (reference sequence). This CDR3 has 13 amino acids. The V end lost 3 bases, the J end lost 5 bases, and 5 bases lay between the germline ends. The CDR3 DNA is TGTGCCAGCAGTTTCCGGGATAATTCACCCCTCCACTTT. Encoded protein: CASSFRDNSPLHF.

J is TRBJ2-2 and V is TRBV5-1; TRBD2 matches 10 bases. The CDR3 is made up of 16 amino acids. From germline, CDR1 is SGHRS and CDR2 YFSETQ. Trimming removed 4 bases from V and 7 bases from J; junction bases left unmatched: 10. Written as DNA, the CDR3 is TGCGCCAGCAGCCCTAGGCTAGCGGGAGCTGTCGGGGAGCTGTTTTTT. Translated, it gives CASSPRLAGAVGELFF.

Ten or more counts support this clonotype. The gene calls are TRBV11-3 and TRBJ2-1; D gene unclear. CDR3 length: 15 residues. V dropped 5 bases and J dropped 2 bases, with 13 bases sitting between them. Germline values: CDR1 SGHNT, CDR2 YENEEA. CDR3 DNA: TGTGCCAGCAGCCCGACTTATACAACCTACAATGAGCAGTTCTTC. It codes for CASSPTYTTYNEQFF. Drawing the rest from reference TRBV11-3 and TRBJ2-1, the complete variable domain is EAGVVQSPRYKIIEKKQPVAFWCNPISGHNTLYWYLQNLGQGPELLIRYENEEAVDDSQLPKDRFSAERLKGVDSTLKIQPAELGDSAVYLCASSPTYTTYNEQFFGPGTRLTVL.

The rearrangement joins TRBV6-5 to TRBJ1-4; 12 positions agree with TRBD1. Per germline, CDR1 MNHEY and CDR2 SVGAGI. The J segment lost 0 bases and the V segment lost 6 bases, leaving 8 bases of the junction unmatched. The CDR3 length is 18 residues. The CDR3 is CASSPPGQGASTNEKLFF. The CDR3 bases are TGTGCCAGCAGCCCACCGGGACAGGGGGCATCAACTAATGAAAAACTGTTTTTT.

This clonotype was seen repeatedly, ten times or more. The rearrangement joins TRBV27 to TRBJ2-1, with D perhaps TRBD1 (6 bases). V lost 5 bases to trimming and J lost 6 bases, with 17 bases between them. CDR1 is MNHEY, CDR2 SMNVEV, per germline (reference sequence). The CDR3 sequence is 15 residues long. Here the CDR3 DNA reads TGTGCCAGCAGTCGCATCCGGGACAAGGGCAATGAGCAGTTCTTC. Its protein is CASSRIRDKGNEQFF.

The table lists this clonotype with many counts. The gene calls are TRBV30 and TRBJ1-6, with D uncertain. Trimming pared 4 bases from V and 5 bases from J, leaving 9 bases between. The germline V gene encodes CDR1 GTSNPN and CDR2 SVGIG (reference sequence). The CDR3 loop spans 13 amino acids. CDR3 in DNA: TGTGCCTGGAAGGCCGGAGATAATTCACCCCTCCACTTT. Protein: CAWKAGDNSPLHF.

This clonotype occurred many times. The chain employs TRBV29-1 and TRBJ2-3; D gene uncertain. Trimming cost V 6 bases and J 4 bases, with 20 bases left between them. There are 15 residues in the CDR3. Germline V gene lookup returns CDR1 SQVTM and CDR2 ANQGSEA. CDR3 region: CSVVLVTSYSDTQYF. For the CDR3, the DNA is TGCAGCGTCGTTCTCGTAACTTCGTATTCAGATACGCAGTATTTT.

This CDR3 reads CSARGGNYGYTF. Here the CDR3 DNA reads TGCAGTGCTAGAGGGGGGAACTATGGCTACACCTTC. The chain links TRBV20-1 to TRBJ1-2; the D gene is possibly TRBD1 (5 bases). The CDR3 is 12 amino acids. The germline V and J ends were trimmed by 1 base and 2 bases, with 5 bases remaining between them. CDR1 and CDR2 from the germline V gene are DFQATT and SNEGSKA (reference sequence).

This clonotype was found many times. CDR3 sequence: CASSSWGPYEQYF. The CDR3 bases are TGTGCCAGCAGCTCTTGGGGGCCCTACGAGCAGTACTTC. This chain links TRBV7-9 with TRBJ2-7; D may be TRBD1 (6 bases). V shed 4 bases and J shed 2 bases, with 9 bases lying between them. CDR1 SEHNR and CDR2 FQNEAQ come from the germline V gene (reference sequence). This CDR3 comprises 13 residues.

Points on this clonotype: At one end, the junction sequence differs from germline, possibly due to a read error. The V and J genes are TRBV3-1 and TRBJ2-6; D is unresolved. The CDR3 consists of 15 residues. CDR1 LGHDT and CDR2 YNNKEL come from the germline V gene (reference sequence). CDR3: CASSSRPSGSNVLTF. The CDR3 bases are TGTGCCAGCAGCTCCCGCCCCTCTGGGTCCAACGTCCTGACTTTC.

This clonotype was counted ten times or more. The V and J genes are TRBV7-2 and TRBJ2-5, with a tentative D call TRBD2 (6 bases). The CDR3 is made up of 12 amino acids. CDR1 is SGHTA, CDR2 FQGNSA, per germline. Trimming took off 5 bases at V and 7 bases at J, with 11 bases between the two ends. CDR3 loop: CASSAGLPTQYF. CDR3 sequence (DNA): TGTGCCAGCAGCGCGGGACTCCCGACCCAGTACTTC.

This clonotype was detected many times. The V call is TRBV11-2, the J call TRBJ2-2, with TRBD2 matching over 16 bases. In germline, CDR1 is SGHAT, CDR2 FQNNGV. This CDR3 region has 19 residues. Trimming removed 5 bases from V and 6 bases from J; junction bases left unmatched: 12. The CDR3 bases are TGTGCCAGCAGCGCGGGACTAGCGGGAGGGCCTCGTAGGGCCGGGGAGCTGTTTTTT. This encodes CASSAGLAGGPRRAGELFF. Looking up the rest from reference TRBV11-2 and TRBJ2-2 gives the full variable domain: EAGVAQSPRYKIIEKRQSVAFWCNPISGHATLYWYQQILGQGPKLLIQFQNNGVVDDSQLPKDRFSAERLKGVDSTLKIQPAKLEDSAVYLCASSAGLAGGPRRAGELFFGEGSRLTVL.

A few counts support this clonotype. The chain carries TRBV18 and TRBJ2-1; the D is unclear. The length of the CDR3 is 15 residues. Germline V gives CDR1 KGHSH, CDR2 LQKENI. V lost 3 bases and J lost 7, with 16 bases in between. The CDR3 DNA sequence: TGTGCCAGCTCACCTTTGGCTAGTGTTGGGAATGAGCAGTTCTTC. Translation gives CASSPLASVGNEQFF.

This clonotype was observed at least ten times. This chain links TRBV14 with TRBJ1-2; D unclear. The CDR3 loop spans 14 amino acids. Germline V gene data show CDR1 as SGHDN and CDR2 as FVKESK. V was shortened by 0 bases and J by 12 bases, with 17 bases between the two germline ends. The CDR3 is CASSQEMEPLSDTF. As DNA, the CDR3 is TGTGCCAGCAGCCAAGAGATGGAGCCGCTTTCGGACACCTTC.

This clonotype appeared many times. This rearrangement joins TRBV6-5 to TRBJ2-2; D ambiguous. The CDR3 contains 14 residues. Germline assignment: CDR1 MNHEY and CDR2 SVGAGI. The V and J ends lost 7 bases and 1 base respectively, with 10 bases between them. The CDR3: CASKKRRNTGELFF. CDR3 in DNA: TGTGCCAGCAAAAAAAGGAGGAACACCGGGGAGCTGTTTTTT.